The 19 T cell receptor beta chains reported below all come from one sample, sequenced in a study of T cell responses to AZD1222 COVID-19 vaccine. Sequenced by immunoSEQ multiplex PCR; TCRdb stores in-frame clones only, minus some. The sample lists 80,000 or so clones; roughly 82% were seen once. This material consisted of peripheral blood, taken on day 0 of AZD1222 vaccination. All receptors derive from an adult in good health.

The chain joins TRBV15 to TRBJ1-2, with D unresolved. Trimming pared 2 bases from V and 2 bases from J, leaving 15 bases between. CDR3 length: 16 residues. In germline, CDR1 is LNHNV, CDR2 YYDKDF (reference sequence). In DNA, the CDR3 is TGTGCCACCAGCAGATGGGAAGAGACTTCGAACTATGGCTACACCTTC. Its translation is CATSRWEETSNYGYTF.

The chain carries TRBV3-1 (or the pseudogene TRBV3-2) and TRBJ1-1; possible D gene TRBD1, 5 bases. CDR1 LGHDT and CDR2 YNNKEL come from the germline V gene (reference sequence). The CDR3 covers 14 residues. V was pared by 3 bases and J by 11 bases, with 19 bases between. CDR3 region: CASSQGLGGNSAFF. The DNA for the CDR3 is TGTGCCAGCAGCCAGGGGTTGGGGGGGAACTCGGCTTTCTTT.

V is TRBV6-6 and J is TRBJ1-4; possible D gene TRBD1, 5 bases. Germline CDR1 is MNHNY and CDR2 is SVGAGI (reference sequence). The CDR3 contains 15 residues. V lost 6 bases to trimming and J lost 5 bases, with 16 bases between them. CDR3 protein: CASSPPDSSNEKLFF. The CDR3 coding sequence is TGTGCCAGCAGCCCCCCCGACAGCTCGAATGAAAAACTGTTTTTT.

The chain uses TRBV6-2 or TRBV6-3 and TRBJ2-1; D is tentatively TRBD1 or TRBD2 (6 bases each). Trimming removed 4 bases at V and 1 base at J, with 11 bases between. This CDR3 contains 15 residues. Germline CDR1 and CDR2: MNHEY and SVGEGT. CDR3 bases: TGTGCCAGCAGTTTGAGGGGGGTTTCCTACAATGAGCAGTTCTTC. Translating it yields CASSLRGVSYNEQFF.

The sample holds one count of this clone. The J gene is TRBJ2-5, the V gene TRBV7-9, with 13 bases matching TRBD2. The trim removed 5 bases at V and 5 bases at J, leaving 5 bases unmatched. The germline gives CDR1 SEHNR, CDR2 FQNEAQ (reference sequence). This CDR3 comprises 15 residues. CDR3: CASSPTSGGAETQYF. The CDR3 DNA sequence: TGTGCCAGCAGCCCCACTAGCGGGGGGGCGGAGACCCAGTACTTC.

This rearrangement joins TRBV18 to TRBJ2-3, with D hard to call. Germline CDR1 KGHSH, CDR2 LQKENI. Trimming removed 3 bases at V and 10 bases at J, with 20 bases between. The CDR3 length is 15 residues. CDR3 coding DNA: TGTGCCAGCTCACCTCCGAGCCATAATTCACGGGCGCAGTATTTT. It encodes CASSPPSHNSRAQYF.

The chain joins TRBV5-8 to TRBJ1-5; D may be TRBD1 (5 bases). V lost 2 bases to trimming and J lost 0 bases, with 15 bases between them. There are 17 residues in the CDR3. Per the germline V gene, CDR1 is SGHTS and CDR2 is YDEGEE. The CDR3 nucleotides read TGTGCCAGCAGCTTCGGGACTCCCGTTTATAGCAATCAGCCCCAGCATTTT. Encoded protein: CASSFGTPVYSNQPQHF.

The chain links TRBV9 to TRBJ2-2; D call uncertain. V gave up 0 bases and J gave up 8 bases, with 14 bases separating them. CDR1 is SGDLS, CDR2 YYNGEE, per germline. The CDR3 length is 15 residues. The CDR3 loop is CASSVVNGFGGELFF. The CDR3 DNA sequence: TGTGCCAGCAGCGTAGTAAACGGATTTGGGGGGGAGCTGTTTTTT.

V gene TRBV30 combines with J gene TRBJ1-2, with D hard to call. The germline V and J ends were trimmed by 1 base and 5 bases, with 8 bases remaining between them. The CDR3 totals 12 residues. Germline CDR1 GTSNPN, CDR2 SVGIG (reference sequence). For the CDR3, the DNA is TGTGCCTGGAGTGAGCAGGTTTATGGCTACACCTTC. Its protein product is CAWSEQVYGYTF.

The V gene is TRBV5-1, the J gene TRBJ1-2; no clear D gene. The length of the CDR3 is 14 residues. With 5 bases removed from V and 8 bases from J, the gap between germline ends came to 19 bases. CDR1 is SGHRS, CDR2 YFSETQ, per germline. The DNA for the CDR3 is TGCGCCAGCAGGCGAGAGTCACGGGGTTACGGCTACACCTTC. Its protein product is CASRRESRGYGYTF.

The CDR3 region is CASSVAQGEYNSPLHF. In DNA form, the CDR3 reads TGTGCCAGCAGCGTAGCCCAGGGGGAGTATAATTCACCCCTCCACTTT. The chain combines TRBV9 with TRBJ1-6; TRBD1 aligns across 7 bases. The V gene's germline CDR1 is SGDLS and CDR2 YYNGEE. CDR3 size: 16 residues. With 0 bases clipped from V and 4 bases from J, the junction kept 4 bases outside the gene matches.

The chain couples TRBV3-1 (or the pseudogene TRBV3-2) to TRBJ1-5; D is perhaps TRBD1 (6 bases). The V gene's germline CDR1 is LGHDT and CDR2 YNNKEL (reference sequence). Between the trimmed V and J ends, which lost 4 bases and 0 bases, there was a span of 13 bases. The CDR3 has 16 residues. This CDR3 is CASSPGTGFSNQPQHF. CDR3 coding DNA: TGTGCCAGCAGCCCCGGAACAGGGTTTAGCAATCAGCCCCAGCATTTT.

The chain combines TRBV7-2 with TRBJ2-3, with TRBD1 identical over 9 bases. V shed 5 bases and J 5 bases; nucleotides not matched to a gene: 11. CDR3 length: 16 amino acids. The V gene's germline CDR1 is SGHTA and CDR2 FQGNSA. This CDR3 is CASSPEGTGIGDTQYF. In DNA form, the CDR3 reads TGTGCCAGCAGCCCAGAAGGGACAGGGATAGGAGATACGCAGTATTTT.

The chain joins TRBV11-2 to TRBJ1-1; D not resolved. V was pared by 4 bases and J by 0 bases, with 6 bases between. CDR3 length equals 13 residues. Per germline, CDR1 SGHAT and CDR2 FQNNGV. CDR3 protein: CASSSEMNTEAFF. The CDR3 bases are TGTGCCAGCAGCTCTGAAATGAACACTGAAGCTTTCTTT.

This chain uses TRBV4-3 with TRBJ2-2; TRBD2 is a possible D gene (6 bases). Germline lookup yields CDR1 LGHNA and CDR2 YSLEER. V was clipped by 1 base and J by 4 bases, with 16 bases between them. There are 17 residues in the CDR3. CDR3 in DNA: TGCGCCAGCAGCCAAGGGGACTTCGGGAGAGGCACCGGGGAGCTGTTTTTT. It encodes CASSQGDFGRGTGELFF.

V is TRBV29-1 and J is TRBJ1-3; D remains ambiguous. This CDR3 comprises 15 residues. With 2 bases removed from V and 3 bases from J, the gap between germline ends came to 14 bases. Germline lookup yields CDR1 SQVTM and CDR2 ANQGSEA. The chain's CDR3 is CSVEPPGVGGNTIYF. CDR3 coding DNA: TGCAGCGTTGAACCCCCCGGGGTCGGTGGAAACACCATATATTTT.

V usage is TRBV2 and J usage is TRBJ2-7, with D perhaps matching TRBD2 (5 bases). Trimming left V 0 bases short and J 6 bases short, with 9 bases between. Germline CDR1 and CDR2: SNHLY and FYNNEI. The CDR3 contains 13 residues. The chain's CDR3 is CASSEAKAGEQYF. The CDR3 coding sequence is TGTGCCAGCAGTGAAGCGAAGGCGGGCGAGCAGTACTTC.

This chain connects TRBV19 to TRBJ1-1; no definite D call. Trimming stripped 3 bases from V and 1 base from J, with 6 bases between. CDR1 and CDR2 (germline): LNHDA, SQIVND (reference sequence). The CDR3 has 13 amino acids. CDR3 DNA: TGTGCCAGTAGTATGGGAGGGAACACTGAAGCTTTCTTT. It codes for CASSMGGNTEAFF.

This clone was detected only once. The gene calls are TRBV12-3 or TRBV12-4 and TRBJ2-1; TRBD2 matches at 11 bases. Trimming took 5 bases from V and 7 from J; bases not matched to a gene: 1. The CDR3 is 13 amino acids. CDR3 nucleotide sequence: TGTGCCAGCAGTCGGACTAGCGGGAATGAGCAGTTCTTC. Its protein is CASSRTSGNEQFF.